One and the same sample provided the 11 T cell receptor beta chains below, sequenced in a study of PD-L1 blockade in urothelial cancer. Method: immunoSEQ multiplex PCR; TCRdb's copy keeps in-frame clones and lacks some. This table holds about 37,000 clones, over 65% found once. Sequences were derived from PBMCs, sampled around atezolizumab (anti-PD-L1) treatment. The receptor source for this set is a man between 60 and 75 years old with urothelial cancer.

J is TRBJ2-2 and V is TRBV5-5; perhaps TRBD1 as D (6 bases). CDR1 and CDR2 (germline): SGHKS, YYEKEE (reference sequence). V was clipped by 1 base and J by 8 bases, with 18 bases between them. CDR3 length: 16 amino acids. In nucleotides, the CDR3 is TGTGCCAGCAGCTTGTGGCCGACAAGGGGGTCGGGGGAGCTGTTTTTT. Its protein product is CASSLWPTRGSGELFF. Filled out from reference TRBV5-5 and TRBJ2-2, the complete variable domain reads DAGVTQSPTHLIKTRGQQVTLRCSPISGHKSVSWYQQVLGQGPQFIFQYYEKEERGRGNFPDRFSARQFPNYSSELNVNALLLGDSALYLCASSLWPTRGSGELFFGEGSRLTVL.

This clone was detected only a few times. In DNA, the CDR3 is TGCGCCAGCAGTGAGACAGGGGGCTCCTACGAGCAGTACTTC. It is translated as CASSETGGSYEQYF. The genes are TRBV10-2 and TRBJ2-7; TRBD1 matches 8 bases. The CDR3 contains 14 residues. Trimming removed 2 bases from V and 0 bases from J; junction bases left unmatched: 0. CDR1 and CDR2 from the germline V gene are WSHSY and SAAADI.

The chain carries TRBV2 and TRBJ2-1; possibly TRBD1 for D (6 bases). The V and J ends lost 9 bases and 6 bases respectively, with 18 bases between them. The CDR3 is made up of 14 amino acids. The germline V gene encodes CDR1 SNHLY and CDR2 FYNNEI. CDR3 amino acids: CASHRVLGSNEQFF. Written as DNA, the CDR3 is TGTGCCAGTCACAGGGTGTTGGGGTCCAATGAGCAGTTCTTC.

This chain joins TRBV11-3 and TRBJ2-5, with 9 positions matching TRBD2. The CDR3 length is 13 residues. Germline lookup yields CDR1 SGHNT and CDR2 YENEEA. V trimming: 7 bases; J trimming: 8 bases; junction bases outside the gene matches: 8. The DNA of the CDR3 is TGTGCCAGCACCCGTAGCGGGGGAGGAACCCAGTACTTC. Translation gives CASTRSGGGTQYF.

The chain carries TRBV30 and TRBJ2-7, with 7 bases matching TRBD1. In germline, CDR1 is GTSNPN, CDR2 SVGIG (reference sequence). This CDR3 region has 12 residues. The trim removed 3 bases at V and 3 bases at J, leaving 2 bases unmatched. CDR3 nucleotide sequence: TGTGCCTGGAGCCGACAGGGCTACGAGCAGTACTTC. It encodes CAWSRQGYEQYF.

In DNA, the CDR3 is TGTGCCAGCAGCTTGGGGGGGACGGGGGAAACCTATGGCTACACCTTC. It is translated as CASSLGGTGETYGYTF. The rearrangement uses TRBV7-9 and TRBJ1-2, with D tentatively TRBD1 (5 bases). CDR1 SEHNR and CDR2 FQNEAQ come from the germline V gene (reference sequence). This CDR3 is built from 16 residues. Deletions cut 3 bases from V and 4 bases from J, with 18 bases between.

The chain employs TRBV30 and TRBJ1-1; the D gene is possibly TRBD1 (6 bases). The CDR3 contains 13 residues. Germline CDR1 is GTSNPN and CDR2 is SVGIG (reference sequence). Trimming took 5 bases from V and 5 from J, leaving 15 bases between them. The CDR3 DNA follows: TGTGCCTGGGAACAGGGTTATCGGACTGAAGCTTTCTTT. The encoded protein is CAWEQGYRTEAFF.

V usage is TRBV2 and J usage is TRBJ1-1; D is perhaps TRBD1 (6 bases). Per the germline V gene, CDR1 is SNHLY and CDR2 is FYNNEI. The CDR3 loop spans 15 amino acids. The V end was cut by 1 base, the J end by 3 bases, with 12 bases between. CDR3 sequence: CASSEGAQGDTEAFF. CDR3 nucleotide sequence: TGTGCCAGCAGTGAAGGGGCACAGGGTGACACTGAAGCTTTCTTT.

This chain links TRBV6-1 with TRBJ2-5; 9 nucleotides match TRBD1. Germline V gives CDR1 MNHNS, CDR2 SASEGT. Trimming at V came to 0 bases and at J to 5 bases, leaving 7 bases not matched to a gene. This CDR3 comprises 16 residues. This CDR3 reads CASSEALGQGRETQYF. CDR3 in DNA: TGTGCCAGCAGTGAAGCGCTAGGACAGGGGCGGGAGACCCAGTACTTC.

The gene calls are TRBV6-5 and TRBJ1-4; TRBD1 might be the D (5 bases). V dropped 5 bases and J dropped 8 bases, with 18 bases sitting between them. The germline CDR1 and CDR2 sequences are MNHEY and SVGAGI. CDR3 length: 15 amino acids. The DNA for the CDR3 is TGTGCCAGCAGTCTCCAGGGCCTGGGAGGGGAAAAACTGTTTTTT. Protein product: CASSLQGLGGEKLFF.

J is TRBJ2-2 and V is TRBV11-3; D gene ambiguous. This CDR3 is 13 amino acids long. Per germline, CDR1 SGHNT and CDR2 YENEEA. Trimming removed 5 bases from V and 4 bases from J, with 8 bases in between. In nucleotides, the CDR3 is TGTGCCAGCAGCATCCACTTCACCGGGGAGCTGTTTTTT. Translation gives CASSIHFTGELFF. The whole variable domain, remainder taken from reference TRBV11-3 and TRBJ2-2, is EAGVVQSPRYKIIEKKQPVAFWCNPISGHNTLYWYLQNLGQGPELLIRYENEEAVDDSQLPKDRFSAERLKGVDSTLKIQPAELGDSAVYLCASSIHFTGELFFGEGSRLTVL.